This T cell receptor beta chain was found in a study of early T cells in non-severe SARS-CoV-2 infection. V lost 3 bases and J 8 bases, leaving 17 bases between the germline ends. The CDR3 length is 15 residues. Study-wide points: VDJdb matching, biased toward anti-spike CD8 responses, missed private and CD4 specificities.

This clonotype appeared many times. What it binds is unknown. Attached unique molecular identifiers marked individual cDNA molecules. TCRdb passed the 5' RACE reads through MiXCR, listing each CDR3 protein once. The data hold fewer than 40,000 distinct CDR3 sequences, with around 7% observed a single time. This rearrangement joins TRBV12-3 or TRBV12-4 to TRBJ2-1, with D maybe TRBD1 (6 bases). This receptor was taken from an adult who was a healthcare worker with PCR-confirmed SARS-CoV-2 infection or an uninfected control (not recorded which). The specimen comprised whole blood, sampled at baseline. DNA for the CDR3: TGTGCCAGCAGTTTGTTGAGAACCAACAGGGATGAGCAGTTCTTC. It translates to CASSLLRTNRDEQFF.